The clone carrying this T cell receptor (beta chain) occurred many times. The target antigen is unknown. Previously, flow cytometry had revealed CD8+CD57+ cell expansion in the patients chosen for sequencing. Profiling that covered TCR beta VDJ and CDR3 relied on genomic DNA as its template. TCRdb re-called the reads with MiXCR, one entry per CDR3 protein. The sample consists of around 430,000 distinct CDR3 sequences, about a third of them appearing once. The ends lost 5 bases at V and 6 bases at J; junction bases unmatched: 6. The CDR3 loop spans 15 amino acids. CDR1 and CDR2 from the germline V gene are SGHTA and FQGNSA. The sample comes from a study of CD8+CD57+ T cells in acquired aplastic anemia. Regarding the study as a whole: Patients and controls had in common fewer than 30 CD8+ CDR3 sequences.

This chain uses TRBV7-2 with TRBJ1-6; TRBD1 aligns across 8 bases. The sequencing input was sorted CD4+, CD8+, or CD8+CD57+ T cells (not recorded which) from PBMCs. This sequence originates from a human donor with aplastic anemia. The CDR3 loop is CASSKDRESNSPLHF. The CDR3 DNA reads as TGTGCCAGCAGCAAGGACAGGGAGTCTAATTCACCCCTCCACTTT.